This entry lists 8 T cell receptor beta chains sequenced from one sample in a study of blood T cell repertoires in COVID-19. Clones were read by immunoSEQ multiplex PCR, and TCRdb kept only the in-frame ones, dropping some. The sample records 70,000 to 95,000 clones, roughly 78% being singletons. Sequencing was carried out using peripheral blood. The origin of the receptors is a man between 60 and 75 years old with COVID-19, enrolled during active disease.

The chain uses TRBV6-5 and TRBJ1-4, with D tentatively TRBD1 (5 bases). Trimming removed 6 bases from V and 1 base from J, with 9 bases in between. CDR3 length: 14 residues. CDR1 and CDR2 (germline): MNHEY, SVGAGI. The CDR3 loop is CASRRGGTNEKLFF. As DNA, the CDR3 is TGTGCCAGCAGGAGGGGAGGAACTAATGAAAAACTGTTTTTT.

This rearrangement joins TRBV5-6 to TRBJ1-1; D might be TRBD1 (6 bases). Per germline, CDR1 SGHDT and CDR2 YYEEEE. There are 14 residues in the CDR3. V lost 5 bases, J lost 0 bases, and 11 bases lay in between. The chain's CDR3 is CASREGGMNTEAFF. The CDR3 bases are TGTGCCAGCAGGGAGGGGGGGATGAACACTGAAGCTTTCTTT.

The V and J genes are TRBV6-5 and TRBJ2-2; 7 bases are shared with TRBD2. The CDR3 extends over 14 amino acids. Germline V lookup: CDR1 MNHEY, CDR2 SVGAGI. J gave up 4 bases and V 4 bases, and 3 bases lay outside the gene matches. CDR3 sequence: CASSWASGTGELFF. The DNA of the CDR3 is TGTGCCAGCAGTTGGGCTAGCGGCACCGGGGAGCTGTTTTTT.

The chain has TRBV10-2 and TRBJ2-7; 11 nucleotides match TRBD2. Germline CDR1 WSHSY, CDR2 SAAADI. V was clipped by 9 bases and J by 0 bases; unmatched bases: 7. This CDR3 spans 15 amino acids. Here the CDR3 DNA reads TGCGCCAGGACGACTAGCGGGGTTAGCTCCTACGAGCAGTACTTC. Translating gives CARTTSGVSSYEQYF.

This clone was detected a few times. Other DNA sequences in this sample translate to the same CDR3. The chain couples TRBV14 to TRBJ2-1; D is unresolved. The V end lost 1 base, the J end lost 1 base, and 5 bases lay between the germline ends. The CDR3 covers 14 residues. Germline V gene sequence: CDR1 SGHDN, CDR2 FVKESK. CDR3 DNA: TGTGCCAGCAGCCAAGGGCAGTCCTACAATGAGCAGTTCTTC. Amino acids: CASSQGQSYNEQFF.

The chain is built from TRBV2 and TRBJ2-7; TRBD2 is a possible D gene (6 bases). This CDR3 contains 12 residues. Trimming left V 11 bases short and J 2 bases short, with 13 bases between. Looked up from germline, CDR1 is SNHLY and CDR2 is FYNNEI. DNA of the CDR3: TGTGCCCGTTCAGGAGGGCCCTACGAGCAGTACTTC. This gives the protein CARSGGPYEQYF.

The CDR3 sequence is CSASASSSTGREQYF. In DNA form, the CDR3 reads TGCAGTGCTAGTGCGTCCTCCTCGACAGGGCGGGAGCAGTACTTC. This sequence joins TRBV20-1 and TRBJ2-7; 7 nucleotides match TRBD1. The CDR3 sequence is 15 residues long. The junction had 15 bases not matched to a gene; V was cut back by 3 bases and J by 7 bases. Per germline, CDR1 DFQATT and CDR2 SNEGSKA (reference sequence).

This clone was seen only a few times. The V call is TRBV2, the J call TRBJ1-5; no reliable D call. V shed 3 bases and J shed 7 bases, with 10 bases lying between them. Per germline, CDR1 SNHLY and CDR2 FYNNEI. The CDR3 has 13 residues. As DNA, the CDR3 is TGTGCCAGCAGTGATCCCGGGTGGCAGCCCCAGCATTTT. The encoded protein is CASSDPGWQPQHF.